The 23 T cell receptor beta chains below all came from one sample that was sequenced in a study of cytomegalovirus exposure and HLA in healthy donors. The PCR had 60 Vbeta and 13 Jbeta primers. This table comes from immunoSEQ multiplex PCR, and its TCRdb copy is limited to in-frame clones, with some not included. The data contain 180,000 or so clones, roughly 9.4% of them seen just once; the ten biggest clones take up roughly 1.4%. What was sequenced was PBMCs. Receptors originate from a woman aged 30 to 39 in good health and CMV-seropositive.

This clone was observed a few times. J is TRBJ1-5 and V is TRBV30; D not resolved. CDR3 size: 13 residues. V gave up 2 bases and J gave up 7 bases, with 12 bases separating them. CDR1 GTSNPN and CDR2 SVGIG come from the germline V gene (reference sequence). CDR3 nucleotides: TGTGCCTGGAGTACGTCAGGTTGGCAGCCCCAGCATTTT. Its translation is CAWSTSGWQPQHF.

In its sample, this clone was seen a few times. This chain links TRBV19 with TRBJ1-5; TRBD1 aligns across 9 bases. Germline V gene data show CDR1 as LNHDA and CDR2 as SQIVND (reference sequence). The ends lost 6 bases at V and 0 bases at J; junction bases unmatched: 3. CDR3 length: 15 amino acids. The CDR3 region is CASRTGGVSNQPQHF. CDR3 coding DNA: TGTGCCAGTAGGACAGGGGGGGTTAGCAATCAGCCCCAGCATTTT.

This clone was counted between two and nine times. The V gene is TRBV5-8, the J gene TRBJ1-1, with D perhaps matching TRBD1 (6 bases). The CDR3 has 14 amino acids. Germline CDR1 reads SGHTS; CDR2 reads YDEGEE. Trimming pared 1 base from V and 2 bases from J, leaving 9 bases between. In DNA form, the CDR3 reads TGTGCCAGCAGCTTGAGGACAGCTAACACTGAAGCTTTCTTT. This codes for CASSLRTANTEAFF.

This clone has a handful of counts. J is TRBJ2-7 and V is TRBV19, with 7 bases lining up with TRBD1. Germline assignment: CDR1 LNHDA and CDR2 SQIVND (reference sequence). This CDR3 has 17 amino acids. J lost 1 base, V lost 1 base, and 10 bases had no gene match. The CDR3 sequence: CASSIGGLQGDSYEQYF. The CDR3 bases are TGTGCCAGTAGTATAGGAGGTTTGCAGGGGGATTCCTACGAGCAGTACTTC.

This clone was found a few times. The V call is TRBV6-5, the J call TRBJ1-5, with 7 bases that match TRBD1. Germline trimming cut 0 bases from V and 1 base from J; bases unmatched to any gene: 0. The CDR3 contains 15 residues. CDR1 is MNHEY and CDR2 is SVGAGI in the germline V gene. This CDR3 reads CASSYSGQSNQPQHF. Here the CDR3 DNA reads TGTGCCAGCAGTTACTCGGGACAGAGCAATCAGCCCCAGCATTTT.

This clone was counted only a few times. The V call is TRBV7-8, the J call TRBJ2-7, with D maybe TRBD1 (6 bases). The CDR3 consists of 15 residues. With 5 bases removed from V and 1 base from J, the gap between germline ends came to 15 bases. CDR1 is SGHVS, CDR2 FQNEAQ, per germline. For the CDR3, the DNA is TGTGCCAGCAGCCCCCGGGACACAGCTTCCTACGAGCAGTACGTC. Amino acid sequence: CASSPRDTASYEQYV.

This rearrangement joins TRBV5-4 to TRBJ2-3; TRBD2 aligns across 7 bases. CDR3 size: 16 residues. J gave up 1 base and V 0 bases, and 5 bases lay outside the gene matches. Germline CDR1 reads SGHNT; CDR2 reads YYREEE (reference sequence). In nucleotides, the CDR3 is TGTGCCAGCAGCTTGGCCCCTAGCGGAGGCACAGATACGCAGTATTTT. This gives the protein CASSLAPSGGTDTQYF.

The genes are TRBV5-4 and TRBJ2-7; TRBD2 aligns across 8 bases. The V and J ends lost 3 bases and 5 bases, in that order; junction bases with no gene match: 13. Germline V gene lookup returns CDR1 SGHNT and CDR2 YYREEE (reference sequence). This CDR3 contains 16 residues. The CDR3 DNA is TGTGCCAGCAGCTGGGGCGGGGGGCGAAAACCTCACGAGCAGTACTTC. Translation gives CASSWGGGRKPHEQYF.

Only a few counts were recorded for this clone. CDR3 nucleotide sequence: TGCAGCCTCCCGCCGGCTAGCGGGAATACGCAGTATTTT. Its protein product is CSLPPASGNTQYF. This chain connects TRBV29-1 to TRBJ2-3; 9 bases match TRBD2. V shed 8 bases and J 7 bases; nucleotides not matched to a gene: 10. This CDR3 is 13 amino acids long. Germline V gene sequence: CDR1 SQVTM, CDR2 ANQGSEA.

The CDR3 region has the DNA TGTGCCAGCAGCTTAAGGGCGGGCTTAACTAGCACAGATACGCAGTATTTT. It specifies CASSLRAGLTSTDTQYF. J is TRBJ2-3 and V is TRBV7-6, with D possibly matching TRBD2 (5 bases). V was pared by 2 bases and J by 0 bases, with 15 bases between. The CDR3 length is 17 residues. Germline CDR1 is SGHVS and CDR2 is FNYEAQ.

V is TRBV19 and J is TRBJ1-2; perhaps TRBD1 as D (5 bases). The CDR3 length is 14 residues. The germline V gene has CDR1 LNHDA and CDR2 SQIVND (reference sequence). V was clipped by 5 bases and J by 1 base, with 11 bases between them. The CDR3 loop reads CASSRGGNNYGYTF. Here the CDR3 DNA reads TGTGCCAGTAGTCGTGGGGGGAATAACTATGGCTACACCTTC. The full variable domain, rest sourced from reference TRBV19 and TRBJ1-2, is DGGITQSPKYLFRKEGQNVTLSCEQNLNHDAMYWYRQDPGQGLRLIYYSQIVNDFQKGDIAEGYSVSREKKESFPLTVTSAQKNPTAFYLCASSRGGNNYGYTFGSGTRLTVV.

This clone was picked up a small number of times. The J gene is TRBJ2-1, the V gene TRBV5-1; D perhaps matches TRBD1 (6 bases). The V gene's germline CDR1 is SGHRS and CDR2 YFSETQ. V was trimmed by 0 bases and J by 4 bases, leaving 8 bases between them. The CDR3 loop spans 14 amino acids. DNA of the CDR3: TGCGCCAGCAGCTTGGGACAGGCTTACAATGAGCAGTTCTTC. It is translated as CASSLGQAYNEQFF.

The V and J genes are TRBV5-1 and TRBJ2-1; 7 bases are shared with TRBD1. V lost 4 bases to trimming and J lost 6 bases; unmatched junction nucleotides: 13. The length of the CDR3 is 16 residues. Germline V CDR1 and CDR2: SGHRS, YFSETQ. CDR3 residues: CASSPQGWGLANEQFF. The CDR3 nucleotides are TGCGCCAGCAGCCCACAGGGGTGGGGGTTGGCCAATGAGCAGTTCTTC.

This clone was seen more than once but under ten times. The V call is TRBV5-1, the J call TRBJ1-1, with D uncertain. Deletions cut 4 bases from V and 1 base from J, with 8 bases between. In germline, CDR1 is SGHRS, CDR2 YFSETQ. CDR3 length: 13 amino acids. The CDR3 region has the DNA TGCGCCAGCAGCCTGACACCGAACACTGAAGCTTTCTTT. Translation: CASSLTPNTEAFF.

This clone was observed a handful of times. This chain uses TRBV5-1 with TRBJ1-5; D is unresolved. The germline V and J ends were trimmed by 4 bases and 3 bases, with 8 bases remaining between them. This CDR3 has 13 residues. The germline gives CDR1 SGHRS, CDR2 YFSETQ. DNA of the CDR3: TGCGCCAGCAGCCTTACAGCCAATCAGCCCCAGCATTTT. It encodes CASSLTANQPQHF.

A few counts support this clone. This rearrangement joins TRBV29-1 to TRBJ2-7; 9 nucleotides align to TRBD2. Unmatched junction bases numbered 6, after V lost 4 bases and J lost 2 bases. Germline V CDR1 and CDR2: SQVTM, ANQGSEA. The CDR3 has 14 amino acids. The CDR3 region is CSVALAGLPYEQYF. The CDR3 region has the DNA TGCAGCGTTGCTCTAGCGGGATTACCCTACGAGCAGTACTTC.

The rearrangement uses TRBV9 and TRBJ2-5; 7 nucleotides agree with TRBD2. CDR1 and CDR2 from the germline V gene are SGDLS and YYNGEE. The J segment lost 4 bases and the V segment lost 4 bases, leaving 10 bases of the junction unmatched. There are 15 residues in the CDR3. CDR3 sequence: CASSPSGGVAETQYF. CDR3 nucleotides: TGTGCCAGCAGCCCCTCTGGGGGGGTAGCAGAGACCCAGTACTTC.

The genes are TRBV5-1 and TRBJ2-1, with TRBD2 identical over 13 bases. Losses at the gene ends were 5 bases for V and 8 bases for J; bases not matched to a gene: 16. The CDR3 loop spans 18 amino acids. From germline, CDR1 is SGHRS and CDR2 YFSETQ. The CDR3 spells CASRRTSGSLGYGDEQFF. In DNA form, the CDR3 reads TGCGCCAGCAGAAGGACTAGCGGGAGTTTAGGTTACGGAGATGAGCAGTTCTTC.

The CDR3 sequence: CASSFGTEAFF. The CDR3 DNA follows: TGTGCCAGCAGTTTCGGGACTGAAGCTTTCTTT. The V call is TRBV27, the J call TRBJ1-1; D call uncertain. V shed 3 bases and J shed 5 bases, with 4 bases lying between them. Germline V gene sequence: CDR1 MNHEY, CDR2 SMNVEV (reference sequence). The CDR3 runs to 11 residues.

To note about this clone: The same CDR3 can be traced to other DNA sequences in this sample. The chain combines TRBV25-1 with TRBJ2-1; TRBD1 aligns across 9 bases. The CDR3 covers 16 residues. J lost 4 bases, V lost 5 bases, and 9 bases had no gene match. Looked up from germline, CDR1 is MGHDK and CDR2 is SYGVNS. Here the CDR3 DNA reads TGTGCCAGCAGTTCCTTGACAGGGGGACGATACAATGAGCAGTTCTTC. Translating it yields CASSSLTGGRYNEQFF.

A few counts support this clone. The chain links TRBV5-1 to TRBJ2-2, with D tentatively TRBD2 (5 bases). Germline V gene lookup returns CDR1 SGHRS and CDR2 YFSETQ. V was shortened by 4 bases and J by 6 bases, with 10 bases between the two germline ends. CDR3 length: 13 residues. The CDR3 DNA follows: TGCGCCAGCAGCGGGCCCGGGGCCGGGGAGCTGTTTTTT. This sequence encodes CASSGPGAGELFF.

This clone was counted a few times. The gene calls are TRBV29-1 and TRBJ2-3; weak D call: TRBD2 (5 bases). CDR1 is SQVTM, CDR2 ANQGSEA, per germline. V lost 1 base and J lost 4, with 15 bases in between. CDR3 length: 15 amino acids. The DNA for the CDR3 is TGCAGCGTTGAAGGGGGAGAGCCCTTTTCAGATACGCAGTATTTT. It is translated as CSVEGGEPFSDTQYF.

This clone was counted a few times. The CDR3 DNA reads as TGCAGCGTTGAACGGAACGGGTACAATGAGCAGTTCTTC. This codes for CSVERNGYNEQFF. The chain has TRBV29-1 and TRBJ2-1; D unclear. The CDR3 runs 13 residues. V lost 2 bases, J lost 4 bases, and 9 bases lay in between. Per germline, CDR1 SQVTM and CDR2 ANQGSEA.